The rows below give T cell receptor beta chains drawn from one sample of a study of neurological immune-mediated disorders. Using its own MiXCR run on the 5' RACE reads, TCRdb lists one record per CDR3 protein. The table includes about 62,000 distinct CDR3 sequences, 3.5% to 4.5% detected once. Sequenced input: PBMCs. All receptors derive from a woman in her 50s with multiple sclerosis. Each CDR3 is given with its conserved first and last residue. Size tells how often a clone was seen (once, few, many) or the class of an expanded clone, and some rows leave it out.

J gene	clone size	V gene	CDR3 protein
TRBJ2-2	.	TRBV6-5	CASRRGQTNTGELFF
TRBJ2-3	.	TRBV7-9	CASSSGGLRVATQYF
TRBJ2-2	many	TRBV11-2	CASSGRQGTTGELFF
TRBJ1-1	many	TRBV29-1	CSVETPGQYAEAFF
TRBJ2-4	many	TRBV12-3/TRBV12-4	CASQRTEAKNIQYF
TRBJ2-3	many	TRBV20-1	CSARDVGSLTDTQYF
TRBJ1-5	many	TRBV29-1	CSVEGDTGQPQNF
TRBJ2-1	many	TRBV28	CASSLSSEQFF
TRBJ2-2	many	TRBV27	CASVTGSGELFF
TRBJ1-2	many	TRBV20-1	CSARDGLMPGSIVGYTF
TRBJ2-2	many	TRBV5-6	CASSSTSGRGTGELFF
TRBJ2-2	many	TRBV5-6	CASSSPPRQGNTGELFF
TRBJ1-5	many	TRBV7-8	CASSSGQAPLNQPQHF
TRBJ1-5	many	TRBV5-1	CASSLHGMSNQPQHF
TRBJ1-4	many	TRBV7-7	CASSRGTATNEKLFF
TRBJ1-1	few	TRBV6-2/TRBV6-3	CASSYSGRGFGEAFF
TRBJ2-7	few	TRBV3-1	CASSQVLASPGVQAVDYEQYF
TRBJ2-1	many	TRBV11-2	CASSWGTSGINEQFF
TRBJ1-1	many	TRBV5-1	CASSWRDSSNTEAFF
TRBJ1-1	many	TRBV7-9	CASSLERERQAFF
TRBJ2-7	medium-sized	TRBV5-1	CASSLGFLGSLSEQYF
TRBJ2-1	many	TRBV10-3	CATRERADNEQFF
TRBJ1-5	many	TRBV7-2	CASSLGGEGNQPQHF